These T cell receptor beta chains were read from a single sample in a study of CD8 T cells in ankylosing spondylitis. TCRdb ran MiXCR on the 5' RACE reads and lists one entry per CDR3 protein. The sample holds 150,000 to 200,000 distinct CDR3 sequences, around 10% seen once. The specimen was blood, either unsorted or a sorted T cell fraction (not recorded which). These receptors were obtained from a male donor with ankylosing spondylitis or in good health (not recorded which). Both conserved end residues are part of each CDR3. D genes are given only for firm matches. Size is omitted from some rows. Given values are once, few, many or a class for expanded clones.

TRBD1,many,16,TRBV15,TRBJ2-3,TGTGCCACCAGTGGACGCGGACAGGGTGATGAAGATACGCAGTATTTT,CATSGRGQGDEDTQYF
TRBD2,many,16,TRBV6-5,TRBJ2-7,TGTGCCAGCAGTTACCCACTAGCGGGACGACCCTACGAGCAGTACTTC,CASSYPLAGRPYEQYF
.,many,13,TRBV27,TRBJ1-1,TGTGCCAGCAGTCCCCATCGGAGAACTGAAGCTTTCTTT,CASSPHRRTEAFF
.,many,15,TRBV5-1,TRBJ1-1,TGCGCCAGCAGCTTGGAGGGGGGCTCGGGAACTGAAGCTTTCTTT,CASSLEGGSGTEAFF
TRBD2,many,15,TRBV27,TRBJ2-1,TGTGCCAGCAGTTTACAGACTAGCGGGAGCAATGAGCAGTTCTTC,CASSLQTSGSNEQFF
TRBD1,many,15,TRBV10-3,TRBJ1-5,TGTGCCATCAGTGGTGAGGGGGCCGGCAATCAGCCCCAGCATTTT,CAISGEGAGNQPQHF
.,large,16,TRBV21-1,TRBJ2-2,TGTGCCAGCAGCGCATACAAGGATAGGAACACCGGGGAGCTGTTTTTT,CASSAYKDRNTGELFF
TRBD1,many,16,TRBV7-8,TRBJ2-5,TGTGCCAGCAGCTTAGAGGGACAGAGGGGGCAAGAGACCCAGTACTTC,CASSLEGQRGQETQYF
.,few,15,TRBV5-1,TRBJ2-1,TGCGCCAGCAGCTTGTCCAGCCTGCCAGGACATGAGCAGTTCTTC,CASSLSSLPGHEQFF
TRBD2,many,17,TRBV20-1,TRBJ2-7,TGCAGTGCTAGAGACCCCGGACTAGCGGGGGCAACCTACGAGCAGTACTTC,CSARDPGLAGATYEQYF
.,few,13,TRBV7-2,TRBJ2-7,TGTGCCAGCAGCCGTCCGGGGCCGTACGAGCAGTACTTC,CASSRPGPYEQYF
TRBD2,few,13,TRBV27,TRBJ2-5,TGTGCCAGCAGTGGGTGGGAGGGAGAGACCCAGTACTTC,CASSGWEGETQYF
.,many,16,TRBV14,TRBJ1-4,TGTGCCAGCAGCCAAGACTGGACAGAGACTAATGAAAAACTGTTTTTT,CASSQDWTETNEKLFF
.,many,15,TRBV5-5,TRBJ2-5,TGTGCCAGCAGCTTGGCCGGGACCCCCCAAGAGACCCAGTACTTC,CASSLAGTPQETQYF
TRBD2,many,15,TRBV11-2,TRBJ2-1,TGTGCCAGCAGCCCAAGCGGGGGGTTTGGCAATGAGCAGTTCTTC,CASSPSGGFGNEQFF
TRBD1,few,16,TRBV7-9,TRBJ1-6,TGTGCCAGCAGCAAACTCCGGGACAGCTATAATTCACCCCTCCACTTT,CASSKLRDSYNSPLHF
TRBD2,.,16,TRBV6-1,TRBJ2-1,TGTGCCAGCAGGCGGACTAGCGGCGGGCTTTTCTATGAGCAGTTCTTC,CASRRTSGGLFYEQFF
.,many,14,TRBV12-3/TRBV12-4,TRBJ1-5,TGTGCCAGCAGTTTGGGGCGGTTCAATCAGCCCCAGCATTTT,CASSLGRFNQPQHF
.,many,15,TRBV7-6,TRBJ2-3,TGTGCCAGCAGCTTAGCGGGATCCAACACAGATACGCAGTATTTT,CASSLAGSNTDTQYF
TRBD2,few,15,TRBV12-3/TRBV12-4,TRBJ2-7,TGTGCCAGCAGTTTGGATCGCGGGAGAGTCGACGAGCAGTACTTC,CASSLDRGRVDEQYF
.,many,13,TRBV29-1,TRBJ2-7,TGCAGCGTTGGGTCAGGACGGACCTACGAGCAGTACTTC,CSVGSGRTYEQYF
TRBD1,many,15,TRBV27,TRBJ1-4,TGTGCCAGCAGCCGGGACAGGGTCGCGAATGAAAAACTGTTTTTT,CASSRDRVANEKLFF
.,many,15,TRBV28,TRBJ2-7,TGTGCCAGCAGTTTATTAGCCCACAGCTCCTACGAGCAGTACTTC,CASSLLAHSSYEQYF
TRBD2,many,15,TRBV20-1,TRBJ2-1,TGCAGTGCTAGAACAGCGACTAGCGGGGGCAATGAGCAGTTCTTC,CSARTATSGGNEQFF
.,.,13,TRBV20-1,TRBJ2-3,TGCAGTGCCCTGGGCGGGGTATCAGATACGCAGTATTTT,CSALGGVSDTQYF
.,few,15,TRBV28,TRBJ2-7,TGTGCCAGCAGTTTAGGGGCCGTAAGGGACTACGAGCAGTACTTC,CASSLGAVRDYEQYF
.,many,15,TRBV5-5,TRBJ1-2,TGTGCCAGCAGCTTACTGCCTGACTTCGAATATGGCTACACCTTC,CASSLLPDFEYGYTF
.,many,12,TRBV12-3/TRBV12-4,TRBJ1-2,TGTGCCAGCAGTCTCCGGGACATAAGGTACACCTTC,CASSLRDIRYTF
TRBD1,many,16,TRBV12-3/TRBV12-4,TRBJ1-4,TGTGCCAGCAGTTCTGGGACAGGTCTCGGTAATGAAAAACTGTTTTTT,CASSSGTGLGNEKLFF
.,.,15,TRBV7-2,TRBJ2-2,TGTGCCAGCAGCCACGGGCGGGACTGGACCGGGGAGCTGTTTTTT,CASSHGRDWTGELFF
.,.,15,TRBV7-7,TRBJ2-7,TGTGCCAGCAGTCTTAGTGAGGCCCCTACCAACGAGCAGTACTTC,CASSLSEAPTNEQYF
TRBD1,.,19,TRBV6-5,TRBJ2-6,TGTGCCAGCAGTTACTCGATCGAGACAGGGTTCCCTGGGGCCAACGTCCTGACTTTC,CASSYSIETGFPGANVLTF
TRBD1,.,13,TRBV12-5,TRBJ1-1,TGTGCTAGTGAGGTGGCAGGGGGCCATGAAGCTTTCTTT,CASEVAGGHEAFF
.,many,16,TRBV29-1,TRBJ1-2,TGCAGCGTCCGAGCCGGAATGACAGCCACGCAGGATGGCTACACCTTC,CSVRAGMTATQDGYTF
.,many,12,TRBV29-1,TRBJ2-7,TGCAGCGTTGGTGGGGTGACGAACGAGCAGTACTTC,CSVGGVTNEQYF
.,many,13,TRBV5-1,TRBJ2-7,TGCGCCAGCAAAAGGGCAGCGACCTACGAGCAGTACTTC,CASKRAATYEQYF
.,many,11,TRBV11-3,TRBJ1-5,TGTGCCAGCAGCTTAAAACAGCCCCAGCATTTT,CASSLKQPQHF
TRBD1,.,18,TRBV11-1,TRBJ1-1,TGTGCCAGCAGCTTAGCAGGGGGCGCGTTCGGCGGTCTCGAATCTGGCTTCTTT,CASSLAGGAFGGLESGFF
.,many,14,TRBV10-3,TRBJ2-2,TGTGCCATCACCGGGACCCCCGGGGCCGGGGAGCTGTTTTTT,CAITGTPGAGELFF
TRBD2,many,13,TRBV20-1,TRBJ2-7,TGCAGTGCCCTTTTGCGGGGGGGCTACGAGCAGTACTTC,CSALLRGGYEQYF
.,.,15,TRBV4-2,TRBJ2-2,TGTGCCAGCAGCCAAACTGGGGGGAGGACCGGGGAGCTGTTTTTT,CASSQTGGRTGELFF
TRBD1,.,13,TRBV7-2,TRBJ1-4,TGTGCCAGCAGTAGGGACAGGGGTGAAAAACTGTTTTTT,CASSRDRGEKLFF
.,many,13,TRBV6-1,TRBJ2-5,TGTGCCAGCAGCCCTAGGGGGAAAGAGACCCAGTACTTC,CASSPRGKETQYF
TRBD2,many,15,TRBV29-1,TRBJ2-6,TGCAGCGTTGAGCGGGAGTCCTCTGGGGCCAACGTCCTGACTTTC,CSVERESSGANVLTF
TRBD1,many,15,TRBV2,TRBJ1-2,TGTGCCAGCAGCTCCGACTTCACACAGGGGAATGGCTACACCTTC,CASSSDFTQGNGYTF
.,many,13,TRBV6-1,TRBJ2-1,TGTGCCAGCAGTAATTGGCACGCCAATGAGCAGTTCTTC,CASSNWHANEQFF
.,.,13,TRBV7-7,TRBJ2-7,TGTGCCAGCAGCTTAGCCCCTTGGAACGAGCAGTACTTC,CASSLAPWNEQYF
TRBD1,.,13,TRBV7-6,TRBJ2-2,TGTGCCAGCAGCTTAAGGGGGCCCGGGGAGCTGTTTTTT,CASSLRGPGELFF
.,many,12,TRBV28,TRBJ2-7,TGTGCCAGCAGTCCCAGACGCTACGAGCAGTACTTC,CASSPRRYEQYF
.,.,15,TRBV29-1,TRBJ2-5,TGCAGCGTCCAGGGGGGCAGACTAACGAAAGAGACCCAGTACTTC,CSVQGGRLTKETQYF
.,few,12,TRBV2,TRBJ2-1,TGTGCCAGCAGTGAATTGTGGGGTGAGCAGTTCTTC,CASSELWGEQFF
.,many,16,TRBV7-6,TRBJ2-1,TGTGCCAGCAGCTTTCGAGCTGCTACCGGGGGAAGTGAGCAGTTCTTC,CASSFRAATGGSEQFF
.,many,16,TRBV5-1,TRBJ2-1,TGCGCCAGCAGCTCCCCCCGGGCTAGCTCCAGTGGTGAGCAGTTCTTC,CASSSPRASSSGEQFF